The sequence of this T cell receptor beta chain was determined in a study of T cells in Graves' hyperthyroidism and ophthalmopathy. Overall study results and limits: Within blood appeared most thyroid clonotypes that had expanded above 0.001. Median prediction lead before ophthalmopathy onset was 5.5 to 7 months with the model.

The investigators amplified TCR beta CDR3 regions from RNA transcripts. When the TCR CDR3 underwent first-round RT-PCR, the HTBI primer set was used. TCRdb re-called the multiplex PCR reads with MiXCR, one entry per CDR3 protein. The sample lists roughly 510,000 distinct CDR3 sequences; around 50% were seen once. This clonotype was picked up many times. Its cognate antigen is unknown. This CDR3 has 15 residues. V was clipped by 6 bases and J by 5 bases, with 16 bases between them. CDR1 and CDR2 from the germline V gene are MNHEY and SVGAGI. Together with thyroid ultrasound, orbital computed tomography, serum thyroxine and TRAb, clinical symptoms were used for diagnoses.

The receptor was derived from an adult woman with Graves' disease, either hyperthyroidism or ophthalmopathy (not recorded which). The sequenced sample consisted of peripheral blood or thyroid tissue (not recorded which). The V call is TRBV6-5, the J call TRBJ1-4; D is unresolved. CDR3 protein: CASRPTGRENEKLFF. The CDR3 DNA reads as TGTGCCAGCAGACCTACGGGGAGAGAGAATGAAAAACTGTTTTTT.